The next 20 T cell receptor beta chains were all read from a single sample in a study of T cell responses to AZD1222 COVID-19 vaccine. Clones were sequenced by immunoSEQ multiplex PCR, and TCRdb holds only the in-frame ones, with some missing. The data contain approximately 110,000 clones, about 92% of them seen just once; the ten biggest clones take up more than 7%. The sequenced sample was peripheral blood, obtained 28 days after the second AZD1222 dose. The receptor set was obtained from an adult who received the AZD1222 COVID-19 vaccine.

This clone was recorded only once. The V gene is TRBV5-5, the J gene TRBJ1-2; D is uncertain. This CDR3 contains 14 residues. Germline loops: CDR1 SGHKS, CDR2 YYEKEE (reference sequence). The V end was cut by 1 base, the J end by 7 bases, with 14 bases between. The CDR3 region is CASSLYTAAGGYTF. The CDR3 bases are TGTGCCAGCAGCTTGTATACAGCCGCCGGTGGCTACACCTTC.

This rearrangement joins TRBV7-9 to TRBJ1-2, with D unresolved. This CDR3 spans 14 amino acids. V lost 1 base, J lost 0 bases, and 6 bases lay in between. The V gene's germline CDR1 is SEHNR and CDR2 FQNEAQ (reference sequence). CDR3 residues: CASSLGAANYGYTF. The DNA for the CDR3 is TGTGCCAGCAGCTTAGGTGCAGCTAACTATGGCTACACCTTC.

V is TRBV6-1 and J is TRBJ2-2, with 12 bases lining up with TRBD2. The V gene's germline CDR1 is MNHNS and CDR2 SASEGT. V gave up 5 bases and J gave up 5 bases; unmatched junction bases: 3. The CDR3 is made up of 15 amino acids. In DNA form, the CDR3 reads TGTGCCAGCAGTACCGGACTAGCGGGAACCGGGGAGCTGTTTTTT. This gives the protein CASSTGLAGTGELFF.

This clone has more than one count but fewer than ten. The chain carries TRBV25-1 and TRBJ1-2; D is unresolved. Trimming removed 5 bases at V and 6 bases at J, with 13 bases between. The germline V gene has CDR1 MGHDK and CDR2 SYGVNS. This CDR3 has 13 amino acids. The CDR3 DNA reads TGTGCCAGCAGTCGGCCCTCGGAAGATGGCTACACCTTC. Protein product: CASSRPSEDGYTF.

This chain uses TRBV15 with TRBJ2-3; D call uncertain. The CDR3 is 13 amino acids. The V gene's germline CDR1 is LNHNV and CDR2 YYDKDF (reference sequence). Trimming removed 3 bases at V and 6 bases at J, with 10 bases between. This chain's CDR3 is CATSSPGRDTQYF. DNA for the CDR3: TGTGCCACCAGCAGCCCGGGCAGGGATACGCAGTATTTT. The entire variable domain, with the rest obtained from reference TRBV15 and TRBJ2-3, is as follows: DAMVIQNPRYQVTQFGKPVTLSCSQTLNHNVMYWYQQKSSQAPKLLFHYYDKDFNNEADTPDNFQSRRPNTSFCFLDIRSPGLGDTAMYLCATSSPGRDTQYFGPGTRLTVL.

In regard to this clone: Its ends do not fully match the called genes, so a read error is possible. The CDR3 spells CASSLVTSGGPTRELFF. As DNA, the CDR3 is TGCGCCAGCAGCTTGGTCACTAGCGGGGGGCCCACCCGGGAGCTGTTTTTT. V gene TRBV5-1 combines with J gene TRBJ2-2; the match to TRBD2 covers 12 bases. Germline V gene lookup returns CDR1 SGHRS and CDR2 YFSETQ. The CDR3 has 17 amino acids.

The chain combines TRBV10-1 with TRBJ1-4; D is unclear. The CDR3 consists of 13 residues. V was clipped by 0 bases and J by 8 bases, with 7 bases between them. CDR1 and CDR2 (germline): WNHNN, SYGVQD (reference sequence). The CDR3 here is CASSESNGEKLFF. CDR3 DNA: TGCGCCAGCAGTGAGTCGAACGGGGAAAAACTGTTTTTT.

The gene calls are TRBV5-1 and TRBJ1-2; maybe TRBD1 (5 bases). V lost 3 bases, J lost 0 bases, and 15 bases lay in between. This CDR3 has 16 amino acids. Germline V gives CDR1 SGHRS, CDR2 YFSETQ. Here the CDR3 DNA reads TGCGCCAGCAGCTATAACACCGGGGCCGCTAACTATGGCTACACCTTC. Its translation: CASSYNTGAANYGYTF. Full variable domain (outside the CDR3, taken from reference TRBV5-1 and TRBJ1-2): KAGVTQTPRYLIKTRGQQVTLSCSPISGHRSVSWYQQTPGQGLQFLFEYFSETQRNKGNFPGRFSGRQFSNSRSEMNVSTLELGDSALYLCASSYNTGAANYGYTFGSGTRLTVV.

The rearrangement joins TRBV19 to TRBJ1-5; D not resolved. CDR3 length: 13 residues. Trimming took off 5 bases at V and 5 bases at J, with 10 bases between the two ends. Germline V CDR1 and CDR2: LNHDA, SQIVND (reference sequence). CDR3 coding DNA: TGTGCCAGTAGTGACTTTCAGGATCAGCCCCAGCATTTT. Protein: CASSDFQDQPQHF.

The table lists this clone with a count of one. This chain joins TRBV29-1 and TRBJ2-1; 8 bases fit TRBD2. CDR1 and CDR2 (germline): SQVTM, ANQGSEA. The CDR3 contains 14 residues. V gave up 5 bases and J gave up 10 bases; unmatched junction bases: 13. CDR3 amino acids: CSVKGRLAGLEQFF. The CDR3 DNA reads TGCAGCGTTAAGGGTCGGCTAGCGGGTTTGGAGCAGTTCTTC.

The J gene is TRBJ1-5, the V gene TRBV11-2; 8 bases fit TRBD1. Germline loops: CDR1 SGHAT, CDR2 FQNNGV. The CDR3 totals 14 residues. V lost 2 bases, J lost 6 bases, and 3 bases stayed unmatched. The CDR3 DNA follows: TGTGCCAGCAGCTTATCAGGGGGCGGTCAGCCCCAGCATTTT. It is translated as CASSLSGGGQPQHF.

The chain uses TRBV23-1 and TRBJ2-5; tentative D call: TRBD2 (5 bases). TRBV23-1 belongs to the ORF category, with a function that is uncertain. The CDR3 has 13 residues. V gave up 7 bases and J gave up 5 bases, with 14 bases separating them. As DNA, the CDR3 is TGCGCCAGCATTGGGGAGATCGGGGAGACCCAGTACTTC. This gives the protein CASIGEIGETQYF.

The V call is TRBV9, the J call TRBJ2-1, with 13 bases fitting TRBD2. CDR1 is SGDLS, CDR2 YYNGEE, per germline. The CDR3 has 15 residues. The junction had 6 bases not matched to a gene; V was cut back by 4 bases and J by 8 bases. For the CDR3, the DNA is TGTGCCAGCAGCCCGCGACTAGCGGGAGGAGATGAGCAGTTCTTC. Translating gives CASSPRLAGGDEQFF.

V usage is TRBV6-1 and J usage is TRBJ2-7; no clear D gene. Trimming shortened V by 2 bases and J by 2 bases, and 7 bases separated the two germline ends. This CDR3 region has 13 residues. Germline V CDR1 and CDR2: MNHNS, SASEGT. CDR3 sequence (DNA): TGTGCCAGCAGTGAAATCGGAACCTACGAGCAGTACTTC. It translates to CASSEIGTYEQYF.

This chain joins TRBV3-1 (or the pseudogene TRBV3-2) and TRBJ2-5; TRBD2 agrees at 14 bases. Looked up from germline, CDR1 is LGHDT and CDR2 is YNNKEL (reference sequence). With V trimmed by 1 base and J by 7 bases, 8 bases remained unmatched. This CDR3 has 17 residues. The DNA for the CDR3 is TGTGCCAGCAGCCAAGGGCTGGGACTAGCGGGAGAGGGGACCCAGTACTTC. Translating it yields CASSQGLGLAGEGTQYF.

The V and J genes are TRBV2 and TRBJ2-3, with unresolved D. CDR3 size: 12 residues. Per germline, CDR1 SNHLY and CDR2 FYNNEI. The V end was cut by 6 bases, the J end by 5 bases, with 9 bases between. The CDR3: CASRTTGDTQYF. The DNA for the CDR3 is TGTGCCAGCAGGACCACTGGAGATACGCAGTATTTT. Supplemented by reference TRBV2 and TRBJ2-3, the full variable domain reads EPEVTQTPSHQVTQMGQEVILRCVPISNHLYFYWYRQILGQKVEFLVSFYNNEISEKSEIFDDQFSVERPDGSNFTLKIRSTKLEDSAMYFCASRTTGDTQYFGPGTRLTVL.

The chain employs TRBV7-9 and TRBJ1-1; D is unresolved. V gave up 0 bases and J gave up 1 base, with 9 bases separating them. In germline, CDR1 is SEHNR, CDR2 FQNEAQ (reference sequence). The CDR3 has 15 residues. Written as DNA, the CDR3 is TGTGCCAGCAGCTTAGCGCACCAGAAGAACACTGAAGCTTTCTTT. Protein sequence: CASSLAHQKNTEAFF.

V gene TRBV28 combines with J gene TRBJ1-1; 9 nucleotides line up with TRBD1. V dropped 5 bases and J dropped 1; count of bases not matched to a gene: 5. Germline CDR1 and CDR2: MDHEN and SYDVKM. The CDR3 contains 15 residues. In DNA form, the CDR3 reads TGTGCCAGCAGTATCCCGGACAGGGGGAACACTGAAGCTTTCTTT. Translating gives CASSIPDRGNTEAFF.

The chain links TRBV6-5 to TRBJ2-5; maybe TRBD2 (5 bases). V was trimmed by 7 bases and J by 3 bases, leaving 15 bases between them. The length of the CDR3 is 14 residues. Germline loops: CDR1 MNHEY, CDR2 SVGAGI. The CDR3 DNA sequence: TGTGCCAGCATCGAGGGCGCAGCCAAAGAGACCCAGTACTTC. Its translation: CASIEGAAKETQYF.

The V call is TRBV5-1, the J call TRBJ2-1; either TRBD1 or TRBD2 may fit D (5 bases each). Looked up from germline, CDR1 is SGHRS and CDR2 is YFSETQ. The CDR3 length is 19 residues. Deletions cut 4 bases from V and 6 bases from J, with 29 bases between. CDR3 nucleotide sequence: TGCGCCAGCAGCCCTGGGGGTGGCCTAGCCGCAATTTCCGCCAATGAGCAGTTCTTC. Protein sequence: CASSPGGGLAAISANEQFF.